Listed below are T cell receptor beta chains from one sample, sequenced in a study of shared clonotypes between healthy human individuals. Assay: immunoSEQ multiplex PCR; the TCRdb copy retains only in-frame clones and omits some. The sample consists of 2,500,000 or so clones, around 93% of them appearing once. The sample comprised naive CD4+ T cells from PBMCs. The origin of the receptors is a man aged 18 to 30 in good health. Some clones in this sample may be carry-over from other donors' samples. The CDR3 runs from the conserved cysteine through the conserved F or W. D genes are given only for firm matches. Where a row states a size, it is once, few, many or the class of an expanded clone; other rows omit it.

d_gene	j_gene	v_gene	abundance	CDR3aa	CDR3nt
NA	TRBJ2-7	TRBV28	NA	CASTSKGRSSYEQYF	TGTGCCAGCACCTCCAAGGGACGGAGCTCCTACGAGCAGTACTTC
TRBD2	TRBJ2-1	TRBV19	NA	CASSRMELAGRNEQFF	TGTGCCAGTAGTAGAATGGAACTAGCGGGAAGGAATGAGCAGTTCTTC
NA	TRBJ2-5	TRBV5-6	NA	CASSLKGAGSQETQYF	TGTGCCAGCAGCTTGAAGGGGGCGGGGTCCCAAGAGACCCAGTACTTC
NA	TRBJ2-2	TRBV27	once	CASSFSPHAGELFF	TGTGCCAGCAGTTTTTCCCCCCACGCCGGGGAGCTGTTTTTT
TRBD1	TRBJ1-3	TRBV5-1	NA	CASSPGQSSGNTIYF	TGCGCCAGCAGCCCGGGACAGTCCTCTGGAAACACCATATATTTT
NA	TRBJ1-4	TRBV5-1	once	CASSLTGASTNEKLFF	TGCGCCAGCAGCTTAACTGGCGCGTCGACTAATGAAAAACTGTTTTTT
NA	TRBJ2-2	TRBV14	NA	CASSLRTYGELFF	TGTGCCAGCAGCTTACGGACCTACGGGGAGCTGTTTTTT
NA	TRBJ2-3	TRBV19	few	CASSAGQPNTQYF	TGTGCCAGTAGCGCCGGACAGCCGAATACGCAGTATTTT
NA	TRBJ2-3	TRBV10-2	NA	CASFPRVEPSTDTQYF	TGCGCCAGCTTCCCAAGGGTAGAACCTAGCACAGATACGCAGTATTTT
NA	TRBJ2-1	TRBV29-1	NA	CSVGLAHNEQFF	TGCAGCGTGGGCCTAGCTCACAATGAGCAGTTCTTC
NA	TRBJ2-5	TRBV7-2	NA	CASSFQTGGETQYF	TGTGCCAGCAGCTTCCAGACAGGCGGAGAGACCCAGTACTTC
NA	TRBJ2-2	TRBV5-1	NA	CASTALGGSLATGELFF	TGCGCCAGCACCGCTTTAGGGGGGAGTTTGGCCACCGGGGAGCTGTTTTTT
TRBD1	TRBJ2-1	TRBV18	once	CASSPVQGRSANEQFF	TGTGCCAGCTCACCTGTACAGGGGCGCTCTGCAAATGAGCAGTTCTTC
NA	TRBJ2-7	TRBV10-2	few	CASYRGYEQYF	TGCGCCAGCTACCGGGGCTACGAGCAGTACTTC
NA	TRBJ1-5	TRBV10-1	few	CASSADNQPQHF	TGCGCCAGCAGTGCGGACAATCAGCCCCAGCATTTT
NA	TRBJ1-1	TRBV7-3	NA	CASSLTGGNTEAFF	TGTGCCAGCAGCTTAACGGGCGGGAACACTGAAGCTTTCTTT
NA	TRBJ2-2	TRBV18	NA	CASSPPGAGFAGELFF	TGTGCCAGCTCACCACCGGGGGCAGGGTTTGCCGGGGAGCTGTTTTTT
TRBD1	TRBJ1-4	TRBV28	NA	CASSLTLGTGFF	TGTGCCAGCAGTTTAACCCTCGGGACAGGGTTTTTT
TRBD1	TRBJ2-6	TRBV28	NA	CASSLSLGQGEGANVLTF	TGTGCCAGCAGTTTGTCCCTGGGACAGGGAGAAGGGGCCAACGTCCTGACTTTC
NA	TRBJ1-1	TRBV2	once	CASSERQLNTEAFF	TGTGCCAGCAGTGAGCGACAGTTGAACACTGAAGCTTTCTTT
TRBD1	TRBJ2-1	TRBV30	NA	CAWSHDRGNEQFF	TGTGCCTGGAGCCACGACAGGGGCAATGAGCAGTTCTTC
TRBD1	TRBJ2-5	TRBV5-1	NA	CASSTDPQGEQETQYF	TGCGCCAGCAGCACCGATCCGCAGGGGGAACAAGAGACCCAGTACTTC
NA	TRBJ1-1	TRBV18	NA	CASSPGVETEAFF	TGTGCCAGCTCACCAGGGGTGGAAACTGAAGCTTTCTTT
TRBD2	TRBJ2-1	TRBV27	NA	CASSLTRTSSYNEQFF	TGTGCCAGCAGTTTAACACGGACTAGCTCCTACAATGAGCAGTTCTTC
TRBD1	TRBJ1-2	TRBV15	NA	CATSRGQGDGYTF	TGTGCCACCAGCAGGGGACAGGGGGATGGCTACACCTTC
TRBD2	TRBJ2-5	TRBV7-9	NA	CASSLGTSVKETQYF	TGTGCCAGCAGCTTAGGGACTAGCGTTAAAGAGACCCAGTACTTC
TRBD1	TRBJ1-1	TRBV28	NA	CASSTTGTVNTEAFF	TGTGCCAGCAGTACGACCGGGACAGTTAACACTGAAGCTTTCTTT
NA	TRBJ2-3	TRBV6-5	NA	CASSYSSATTDTQYF	TGTGCCAGCAGTTACTCGTCAGCGACCACAGATACGCAGTATTTT
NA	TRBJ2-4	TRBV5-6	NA	CASQGRPLGIQYF	TGTGCCAGCCAGGGGCGCCCACTGGGCATTCAGTACTTC
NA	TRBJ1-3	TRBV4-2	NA	CASRDTDFFSGNTIYF	TGTGCCAGCAGAGACACCGACTTTTTCTCTGGAAACACCATATATTTT
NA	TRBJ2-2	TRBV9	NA	CASSVGLAGELFF	TGTGCCAGCAGCGTAGGGCTAGCCGGGGAGCTGTTTTTT
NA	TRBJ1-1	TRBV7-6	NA	CASSLERIYTEAFF	TGTGCCAGCAGCTTAGAAAGGATCTACACTGAAGCTTTCTTT
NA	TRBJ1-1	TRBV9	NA	CASSVGTRNTEAFF	TGTGCCAGCAGCGTAGGAACCAGGAACACTGAAGCTTTCTTT
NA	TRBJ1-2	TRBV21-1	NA	CASSRTGKGYTF	TGTGCCAGCAGCAGGACCGGAAAGGGCTACACCTTC
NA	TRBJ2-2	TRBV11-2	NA	CASSAVNLGELFF	TGTGCCAGCAGCGCAGTTAACCTCGGGGAGCTGTTTTTT
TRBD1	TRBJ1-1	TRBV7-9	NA	CASSLDLQGRAEAFF	TGTGCCAGCAGCTTAGACCTACAGGGGAGGGCTGAAGCTTTCTTT
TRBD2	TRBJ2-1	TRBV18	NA	CASSPPQLAGAYEQFF	TGTGCCAGCTCACCACCCCAACTAGCGGGAGCCTATGAGCAGTTCTTC
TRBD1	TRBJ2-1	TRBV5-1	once	CASSRTGTGSVHNEQFF	TGCGCCAGCAGCCGGACCGGGACAGGGAGCGTTCACAATGAGCAGTTCTTC
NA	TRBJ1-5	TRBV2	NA	CASSLDMYSNQPQHF	TGTGCCAGCAGCCTCGACATGTATAGCAATCAGCCCCAGCATTTT
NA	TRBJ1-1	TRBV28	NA	CASSPDREVNTEAFF	TGTGCCAGCAGTCCTGACCGGGAAGTGAACACTGAAGCTTTCTTT
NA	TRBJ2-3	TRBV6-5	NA	CASSWQQGIDTQYF	TGTGCCAGCAGTTGGCAACAGGGAATAGATACGCAGTATTTT
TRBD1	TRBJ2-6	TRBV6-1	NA	CASSGRDRGLSGANVLTF	TGTGCCAGCAGTGGCCGGGACAGGGGCCTCTCTGGGGCCAACGTCCTGACTTTC
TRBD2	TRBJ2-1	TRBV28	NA	CASRSSGASYNEQFF	TGTGCCAGCAGATCTAGCGGGGCATCCTACAATGAGCAGTTCTTC
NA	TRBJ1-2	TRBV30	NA	CAWSSGTYGYTF	TGTGCCTGGAGCTCGGGAACTTATGGCTACACCTTC
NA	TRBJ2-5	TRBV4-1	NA	CASSQGMEAGQETQYF	TGCGCCAGCAGCCAAGGGATGGAGGCGGGCCAAGAGACCCAGTACTTC
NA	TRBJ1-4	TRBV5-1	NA	CASSSLEGDEKLFF	TGCGCCAGCAGCTCCCTAGAGGGGGATGAAAAACTGTTTTTT
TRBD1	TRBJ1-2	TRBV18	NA	CASSPDRENYGYTF	TGTGCCAGCTCACCGGACAGGGAAAACTATGGCTACACCTTC
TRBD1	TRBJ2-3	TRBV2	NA	CASSNRGQGGFTDTQYF	TGTGCCAGCAGTAACAGGGGACAGGGGGGATTCACAGATACGCAGTATTTT
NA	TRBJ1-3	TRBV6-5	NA	CASSYSGRTGNTIYF	TGTGCCAGCAGTTACTCGGGCAGGACTGGAAACACCATATATTTT
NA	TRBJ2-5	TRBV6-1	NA	CASSESMRETQYF	TGTGCCAGCAGTGAGTCGATGCGAGAGACCCAGTACTTC
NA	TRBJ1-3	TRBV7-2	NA	CASSGPRTGGWNTIYF	TGTGCCAGCAGCGGGCCTAGAACAGGTGGATGGAACACCATATATTTT
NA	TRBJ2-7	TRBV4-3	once	CASSPRTASSYEQYF	TGCGCCAGCAGCCCGCGGACTGCCAGCTCCTACGAGCAGTACTTC
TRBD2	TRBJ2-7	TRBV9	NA	CASSAAGGSGEQYF	TGTGCCAGCAGCGCAGCGGGAGGATCGGGCGAGCAGTACTTC
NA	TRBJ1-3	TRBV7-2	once	CASSLVGTVNGNAIYF	TGTGCCAGCAGCTTAGTAGGCACTGTTAACGGAAACGCCATATATTTT
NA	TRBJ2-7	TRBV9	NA	CASSVATNSYEQYF	TGTGCCAGCAGCGTCGCCACTAACTCCTACGAGCAGTACTTC
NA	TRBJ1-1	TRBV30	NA	CAGNRVGEAFF	TGTGCCGGAAACAGGGTCGGGGAAGCTTTCTTT
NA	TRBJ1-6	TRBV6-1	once	CASSEALGVSPLHF	TGTGCCAGCAGTGAAGCTTTAGGGGTCTCACCCCTCCACTTT
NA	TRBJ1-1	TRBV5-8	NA	CASSFKYLRVAFF	TGTGCCAGCAGCTTCAAGTACCTACGGGTAGCTTTCTTT
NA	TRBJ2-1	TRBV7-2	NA	CASTLSTGDEQFF	TGTGCCAGCACCCTTAGCACAGGTGATGAGCAGTTCTTC